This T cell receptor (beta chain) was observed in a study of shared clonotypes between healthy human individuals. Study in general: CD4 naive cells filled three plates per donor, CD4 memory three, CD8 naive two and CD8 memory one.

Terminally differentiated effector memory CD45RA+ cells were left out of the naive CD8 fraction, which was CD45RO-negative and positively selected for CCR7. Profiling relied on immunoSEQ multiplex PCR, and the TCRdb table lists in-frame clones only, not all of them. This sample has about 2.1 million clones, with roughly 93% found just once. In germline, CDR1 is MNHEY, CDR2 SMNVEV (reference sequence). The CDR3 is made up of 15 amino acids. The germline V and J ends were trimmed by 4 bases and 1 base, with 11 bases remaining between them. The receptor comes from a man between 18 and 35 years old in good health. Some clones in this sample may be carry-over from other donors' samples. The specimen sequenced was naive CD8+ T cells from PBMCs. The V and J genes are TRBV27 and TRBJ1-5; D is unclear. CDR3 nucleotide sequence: TGTGCCAGCAGTTCCCTCAGCCGGAGCAATCAGCCCCAGCATTTT. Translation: CASSSLSRSNQPQHF.